This T cell receptor (beta chain) was retrieved from a study of blood T cell repertoires in COVID-19. Sequencing was performed with immunoSEQ multiplex PCR; in TCRdb, only in-frame clones are kept and a portion is missing. This sample carries approximately 200,000 clones, roughly 92% of them seen once, and the ten largest clones take approximately 0.8%. The CDR3 is 13 amino acids. V dropped 3 bases and J dropped 7 bases, with 12 bases sitting between them. Source material: peripheral blood. The clonotype was recovered from a man aged 25 to 45 with COVID-19, enrolled during active disease. J is TRBJ1-2 and V is TRBV12-3 or TRBV12-4; no reliable D call. The CDR3 DNA is TGTGCCAGCAGTTTGAGGGAGGGTGGTGGCTACACCTTC. Protein: CASSLREGGGYTF.